The source of this T cell receptor (beta chain) is a study of blood T cell repertoires in COVID-19. Study-wide background: Material from acute and convalescent COVID-19 was sourced from the United States, Italy and Spain. From T cells, B-cell-depleted T cells, or PBMCs came the material, which was cDNA or gDNA.

Per the original methods: Nucleated cell counts were estimated from reference gene primer amplification. The repertoire was sequenced with immunoSEQ multiplex PCR; TCRdb's copy has only in-frame clones and lacks some. V, J and clone size reflect that table, while D and trimming were determined from the DNA. The sample contains about 110,000 clones, about 85% of which appear only once. The sample comprised peripheral blood. This receptor was obtained from a man aged 50-59 years with acute or convalescent COVID-19.

The chain's CDR3 is CASGPGTGNSPLHF. In nucleotides, the CDR3 is TGTGCCAGCGGACCCGGGACAGGGAATTCACCCCTCCACTTT. The chain has TRBV6-5 and TRBJ1-6, with 9 bases identical to TRBD1. This CDR3 contains 14 residues. V was clipped by 8 bases and J by 7 bases; unmatched bases: 6. CDR1 and CDR2 (germline): MNHEY, SVGAGI.